The rows below give T cell receptor beta chains drawn from one sample of a study of CD4 T cells in lung cancer. These TCRs' antigens remain unknown. Profiling relied on immunoSEQ multiplex PCR, and the TCRdb table lists in-frame clones only, not all of them. The sample shows approximately 2,000 clones, 60% to 85% of them seen only once. The sequenced sample consisted of a CD4+ T cell line or clone grown in culture. These receptor sequences come from a woman in her sixties or seventies with non-small cell lung cancer. Some clones in this sample may be carry-over from other donors' samples. Each CDR3 is given without its conserved first and last residue. A D gene is named only where the DNA matches it firmly. Clone size is not always given. Where it is, it says once, few, many or a class for expanded clones.

j_call | d_call | v_call | clone_size | cdr3_aa
TRBJ1-3 | - | TRBV2 | - | ASRIEIGNTIY
TRBJ2-7 | - | TRBV30 | once | ACIWGRTYEQY
TRBJ1-2 | TRBD1 | TRBV5-6 | - | ASSRLGGQDLDYT
TRBJ1-2 | TRBD1 | TRBV19 | - | ASSTTPGQGMRGYT
TRBJ1-4 | - | TRBV29-1 | - | SAGERGQPNEKLF
TRBJ2-5 | - | TRBV4-1 | few | ASSPEDSSRETQY
TRBJ1-2 | TRBD1 | TRBV11-2 | - | ASSPNLDRGFGYT
TRBJ1-1 | TRBD1 | TRBV5-4 | few | ASSFDRGLSTEAF
TRBJ2-5 | - | TRBV4-1 | - | ASSPSNREFGETQY
TRBJ2-2 | TRBD1 | TRBV5-6 | - | ASSPGTGINTGELF
TRBJ2-7 | - | TRBV30 | - | AWRDEYEQY
TRBJ1-6 | - | TRBV28 | - | ASSFQGYNSPLH
TRBJ1-1 | - | TRBV7-8 | - | ASSLEQGIMNTEAF
TRBJ2-7 | - | TRBV6-6 | - | ASSSLRGGQY
TRBJ1-2 | TRBD1 | TRBV4-1 | few | ASSQWTGGDGYT
TRBJ1-5 | - | TRBV6-5 | - | ASSYLGSNQPQH
TRBJ2-1 | - | TRBV5-6 | - | ASSLEFRSNEQF
TRBJ2-5 | - | TRBV7-6 | few | ASRLLEGETQY
TRBJ1-2 | - | TRBV6-5 | - | ASNSGPNHYT
TRBJ2-1 | - | TRBV6-5 | - | ASSPDTNEQF
TRBJ2-3 | - | TRBV5-4 | - | ASSSLLTRGPSADTQY
TRBJ1-4 | - | TRBV15 | - | ATAGGAYEKLF
TRBJ1-4 | - | TRBV7-2 | - | ASSFGATNEKLF
TRBJ2-2 | - | TRBV5-4 | - | ASSLRQGAGELF
TRBJ2-7 | TRBD1 | TRBV18 | - | ASSIQGGHEQY
TRBJ1-2 | - | TRBV4-3 | - | ASSQDSQGWGNGYT
TRBJ2-5 | - | TRBV19 | - | ASSISEVETQY
TRBJ1-2 | - | TRBV18 | - | ASSPPERIYGYT
TRBJ2-5 | - | TRBV18 | - | ASSPLTPGQSIQETQY
TRBJ2-1 | TRBD2 | TRBV18 | - | ASSLASGSSYNEQF
TRBJ2-1 | TRBD2 | TRBV19 | - | ASSRTSGQYNEQF
TRBJ1-3 | TRBD1 | TRBV9 | - | ASSVTGGSGNTIY
TRBJ2-5 | TRBD2 | TRBV19 | few | ASSMTSGSFETQY